Given below is one T cell receptor (beta chain) in context. Its antigen is currently unknown. The data originate from a study of OX40 agonist ivuxolimab in advanced cancers. The study, taken as a whole, reports: It was not determined which antigens were specifically recognized by the peripheral T cells that had undergone clonal expansion. Among the nonresponders, some also had low normalized T-cell clonal expansion. Expanded clones tended on average to be more numerous among CD8+ T cells than CD4+.

Per germline, CDR1 SGHAT and CDR2 FQNNGV. V dropped 3 bases and J dropped 1; count of bases not matched to a gene: 5. This CDR3 region has 15 residues. Libraries were prepared by immunoSEQ multiplex PCR; TCRdb keeps only in-frame clonotypes and omits some of them. The sample has 75,000 to 100,000 clones, roughly 90% seen once. This clonotype originated in an adult with an advanced solid tumor such as melanoma, head and neck, liver or kidney cancer. The V call is TRBV11-2, the J call TRBJ2-7; 8 bases align to TRBD2. The sequenced sample was CD4+ or CD8+ T cells sorted from blood, obtained in a trial of the OX40 agonist ivuxolimab. The DNA for the CDR3 is TGTGCCAGCAGCTTGCCGGGGACTAGGTCCTACGAGCAGTACTTC. It is translated as CASSLPGTRSYEQYF.